This entry lists 12 T cell receptor beta chains sequenced from one sample in a study of T cells after somatic rescue of genetic block. TCRdb's table, derived via immunoSEQ multiplex PCR, lists solely in-frame clones and lacks some. Here the sample spans 55,000 to 75,000 clones, around 92% being singletons. What was sequenced was peripheral blood mononuclear cells (PBMCs). Source of these receptors: a man aged 40-50 years.

The chain is built from TRBV30 and TRBJ1-1; maybe TRBD1 (5 bases). The CDR3 spans 13 residues. From germline, CDR1 is GTSNPN and CDR2 SVGIG (reference sequence). V lost 3 bases and J lost 2, with 10 bases in between. DNA of the CDR3: TGTGCCTGGAGCCGTGACAGTAACACTGAAGCTTTCTTT. Translated: CAWSRDSNTEAFF.

This sequence joins TRBV2 and TRBJ1-5, with a tentative D call TRBD1 (6 bases). The V end lost 4 bases, the J end lost 5 bases, and 15 bases lay between the germline ends. Germline CDR1 is SNHLY and CDR2 is FYNNEI. This CDR3 has 15 residues. In DNA form, the CDR3 reads TGTGCCAGCAGTGGGACGGGCAGGGGCCATCAGCCCCAGCATTTT. Translated, it gives CASSGTGRGHQPQHF.

V and J are TRBV25-1 and TRBJ2-5; 11 bases fit TRBD2. The CDR3 contains 18 residues. Germline CDR1 MGHDK, CDR2 SYGVNS. The J segment lost 4 bases and the V segment lost 4 bases, leaving 14 bases of the junction unmatched. The CDR3 DNA reads TGTGCCAGCAGTGCATGGGGACTAGCGGTTCGAAAGGGAGAGACCCAGTACTTC. It translates to CASSAWGLAVRKGETQYF.

The gene calls are TRBV6-5 and TRBJ1-3; 10 bases map to TRBD1. There are 15 residues in the CDR3. The ends lost 2 bases at V and 8 bases at J; junction bases unmatched: 6. The V gene's germline CDR1 is MNHEY and CDR2 SVGAGI. CDR3 bases: TGTGCCAGCAGTTACGGGGACAGGGGAGGTCACACCATATATTTT. It specifies CASSYGDRGGHTIYF.

This chain uses TRBV2 with TRBJ2-7, with unresolved D. Between the trimmed V and J ends, which lost 5 bases and 3 bases, there was a span of 11 bases. This CDR3 comprises 13 residues. Looked up from germline, CDR1 is SNHLY and CDR2 is FYNNEI. The CDR3 coding sequence is TGTGCCAGCAGTAGCGACAAGTTCTACGAGCAGTACTTC. Amino acid sequence: CASSSDKFYEQYF.

CDR3 bases: TGCGCCAGCAGCCAAGATGTGGGGTCGGCTAATGAAAAACTGTTTTTT. Translating gives CASSQDVGSANEKLFF. The chain links TRBV4-3 to TRBJ1-4; D remains ambiguous. The germline V gene encodes CDR1 LGHNA and CDR2 YSLEER. There are 16 residues in the CDR3. Trimming removed 0 bases from V and 3 bases from J, with 11 bases in between.

The chain recombines TRBV28 with TRBJ2-5, with TRBD2 matching 9 bases. V lost 8 bases to trimming and J lost 5 bases; unmatched junction nucleotides: 15. Per the germline V gene, CDR1 is MDHEN and CDR2 is SYDVKM. CDR3 length equals 16 residues. Here the CDR3 DNA reads TGTGCCAGCGGCCCCTGGGGCGGGAGGGAGGTGGAGACCCAGTACTTC. Protein sequence: CASGPWGGREVETQYF.

This clone was recorded only once. The chain links TRBV9 to TRBJ1-2; possibly TRBD1 for D (5 bases). The CDR3 covers 16 residues. Trimming left V 4 bases short and J 4 bases short, with 20 bases between. Germline V gene sequence: CDR1 SGDLS, CDR2 YYNGEE. The CDR3 region has the DNA TGTGCCAGCAGCCAACTACAGGAGCTGGGAAGCTATGGCTACACCTTC. It yields the protein CASSQLQELGSYGYTF.

The chain employs TRBV30 and TRBJ2-3; D not resolved. Germline V gives CDR1 GTSNPN, CDR2 SVGIG (reference sequence). CDR3 length: 15 residues. Trimming removed 8 bases at V and 1 base at J, with 19 bases between. The CDR3 region is CALAPVRQGTDTQYF. The CDR3, as DNA: TGTGCCCTCGCTCCGGTGCGACAAGGCACAGATACGCAGTATTTT.

This chain joins TRBV19 and TRBJ1-1; no firm D call. V lost 5 bases to trimming and J lost 5 bases, with 18 bases between them. The CDR3 runs 15 residues. CDR1 is LNHDA, CDR2 SQIVND, per germline (reference sequence). The CDR3 sequence: CASSPDSGLWTEAFF. CDR3 sequence (DNA): TGTGCCAGTAGTCCTGATAGTGGGCTGTGGACTGAAGCTTTCTTT.

The rearrangement uses TRBV5-8 and TRBJ2-1, with D tentatively TRBD1 or TRBD2 (6 bases each). Trimming removed 6 bases at V and 2 bases at J, with 15 bases between. This CDR3 has 15 amino acids. Germline V gives CDR1 SGHTS, CDR2 YDEGEE. The CDR3 nucleotides read TGTGCCAGCATCCTGGGGGCTAGCGCCTACAATGAGCAGTTCTTC. This gives the protein CASILGASAYNEQFF.

The chain uses TRBV6-5 and TRBJ2-1; TRBD1 matches 10 bases. CDR3 length equals 13 residues. The V gene end was trimmed by 6 bases and the J gene end by 6 bases; junction bases not matched to a gene: 2. The germline V gene has CDR1 MNHEY and CDR2 SVGAGI. The CDR3 DNA reads as TGTGCCAGCAGGGACAGGGGGACCAATGAGCAGTTCTTC. It yields the protein CASRDRGTNEQFF.